These T cell receptor beta chains were read from a single sample in a study of T cell responses to AZD1222 COVID-19 vaccine. Measured with immunoSEQ multiplex PCR; TCRdb has only the in-frame clones, and not every one. The sample holds some 170,000 clones, around 90% seen once. Specimen: peripheral blood, collected on day 0 of AZD1222 vaccination. These receptors all stem from an adult in good health. The CDR3 runs from the conserved cysteine through the conserved F or W.

TRBV6-5 CASSPDRASNQPQHF
TRBV9 CASSVGGEGVEAFF
TRBV7-2 CASSLFPLGTGYNEQFF
TRBV14 CASSPGLNQPQHF
TRBV19 CASSILAGGPGYNEQFF
TRBV24-1 CATKESGEQFF
TRBV4-1 CASSQDNRFSPLHF
TRBV2 CASSESGSNQPQHF
TRBV6-5 CASVRALMNTGELFF
TRBV27 CASSPRQATNEKLFF
TRBV28 CASNTAGKETQYF
TRBV30 CAWGEQDNEQFF
TRBV19 CASSVEGQGQNQPQHF
TRBV4-1 CASSQTPGQDEKLFF
TRBV7-9 CASSLTGRPRSTDTQYF
TRBV5-1 CASSLDSNRIFDTEAFF
TRBV2 CASRLGGVYSNQPQHF
TRBV30 CAWSFRDRGQQPQHF
TRBV6-5 CASSYSWSSNNEQFF
TRBV5-1 CASSPRPEMNTEAFF
TRBV21-1 CASSKARLRYGYTF
TRBV14 CASSQDSSGPTSGTDTQYF
TRBV14 CASSQVEGLSYNEQFF
TRBV27 CASSSGGRDTEAFF
TRBV7-2 CASSLDPSTYGTDTQYF
TRBV7-2 CASSIGQGAAQPQHF
TRBV9 CASSVGPTNQPQHF
TRBV24-1 CATSDASGRVYNEQFF
TRBV3-1/TRBV3-2 CASSQWAGGGTDTQYF
TRBV30 CAWSVLGGYTF
TRBV9 CASSVSTSGQETQYF
TRBV5-6 CASSRGRLDTQYF
TRBV9 CASSVGAGPTGELFF
TRBV3-1/TRBV3-2 CASSQDHRTANQPQHF
TRBV7-2 CASSQGGSSYNEQFF
TRBV5-1 CASTRTSGETQYF
TRBV18 CASSPQGQGGTEAFF
TRBV30 CAWSVGTARDYGYTF
TRBV9 CASSVETGGNQETQYF
TRBV7-3 CASSFGGPSSGNTIYF
TRBV19 CASLNLAGGMNTGELFF
TRBV5-1 CASKIELSPSYNEQFF
TRBV6-6 CASRLDGQGNEKLFF
TRBV19 CASSIAGRPLVKNIQYF
TRBV28 CASSPPTGGNRNTIYF
TRBV7-3 CASSLTSGSGETQYF
TRBV2 CASSEGRPNEKLFF
TRBV2 CASNEDSGTGYNSPLHF
TRBV9 CASSVAPLAGSTDTQYF
TRBV5-1 CASSLGGQTAGELFF
TRBV5-4 CASSLKAGSARAFF
TRBV4-2 CASSSLTGDGYTF